This T cell receptor beta chain originates from a study of T cell changes during pregnancy in multiple sclerosis. The protocol was immunoSEQ multiplex PCR, while the TCRdb copy is restricted to in-frame clones and leaves out a portion. The table has approximately 44,000 clones, around 93% seen once; the top ten hold around 0.8%. In germline, CDR1 is MNHNS, CDR2 SASEGT. V lost 4 bases and J lost 4; bases outside the gene matches: 5. This CDR3 spans 14 amino acids. Here the sequenced sample was CD4+ T cells from peripheral blood mononuclear cells, taken before pregnancy. The chain joins TRBV6-1 to TRBJ1-2; 8 bases agree with TRBD1. The clonotype originates from a female donor with multiple sclerosis, enrolled in a pregnancy study. The CDR3 loop is CASSGQGRTYGYTF. The CDR3 region has the DNA TGTGCCAGCAGTGGACAGGGGAGAACCTATGGCTACACCTTC.